This TCR beta chain is from a study of beta chain features in type 1 diabetes. The study reverse transcribed the entire isolated RNA, so it sequenced expressed TCRB transcripts. The assay was immunoSEQ multiplex PCR, and TCRdb's table has in-frame clones only and misses some. The data contain roughly 170,000 clones, around 13% of them seen just once; the ten biggest clones take up 0.62%. A note on this clone: Its antigen is as yet unknown.

Study-wide points: An over-representation of cells with high TCR expression could result from cDNA sequencing.

The sample comprised central memory CD4+ T cells from blood. The source of this sequence is a woman younger than 35 in good health.

CDR3 in DNA: TGTGCCAGCAGAAACCAATTGGGGGGGACTAGCACAGATACGCAGTATTTT. It is translated as CASRNQLGGTSTDTQYF. This chain connects TRBV28 to TRBJ2-3; 7 positions agree with TRBD2. The CDR3 extends over 17 amino acids. CDR1 and CDR2 from the germline V gene are MDHEN and SYDVKM. With 6 bases clipped from V and 0 bases from J, the junction kept 12 bases outside the gene matches.